This T cell receptor beta chain comes out of a study of cytomegalovirus exposure and HLA in healthy donors. The V end was cut by 3 bases, the J end by 1 base, with 14 bases between. Per germline, CDR1 SGDLS and CDR2 YYNGEE. This CDR3 is built from 16 residues. PCR employed 60 Vbeta and 13 Jbeta primers. Sequencing used immunoSEQ multiplex PCR; TCRdb keeps in-frame clones, though not all of them. Among some 130,000 clones listed, about 80% were seen once. This chain joins TRBV9 and TRBJ1-5, with D maybe TRBD1 (6 bases). Sequenced material: PBMCs. This clonotype was obtained from a male donor in good health and CMV-seronegative. CDR3 bases: TGTGCCAGCAGCGAGAGAGGGGACACCAGCAATCAGCCCCAGCATTTT. This encodes CASSERGDTSNQPQHF.